The subject of this entry is one T cell receptor beta chain. As yet, its antigen is unknown. This sample was included in a study of blood T cells in healthy people across ages. General observations from the study: Researchers said unsorted PBMCs prevented a conclusive naive versus antigen-experienced comparison. A greater number of naive CD4+ cells and higher diversity distinguished long-lived donors from aged donors.

A second PCR of about 7 to 11 cycles used a sample-barcoded 5' primer and a J-beta primer mix. MiXCR was run by TCRdb on the 5' RACE reads, yielding one entry per CDR3 protein. The table has around 2 million distinct CDR3 sequences, roughly two fifths seen once. This CDR3 has 16 amino acids. Germline CDR1 reads KGHDR; CDR2 reads SFDVKD. After removal of 3 bases from V and 3 bases from J, the junction contained 6 bases not matched to a gene. The sequence was collected from a human donor in good health. The sample consisted of blood. This chain links TRBV24-1 with TRBJ2-3; TRBD1 matches 9 bases. The CDR3, as DNA: TGTGCCACCAGTGATCGACCGGGACAGGGTACAGATACGCAGTATTTT. Translation: CATSDRPGQGTDTQYF.